This T cell receptor beta chain was profiled in a study of cytomegalovirus exposure and HLA in healthy donors. Assay used: immunoSEQ multiplex PCR; TCRdb lists only in-frame clones, some missing. Among about 140,000 clones listed, 84% were seen once. This CDR3 has 14 amino acids. Germline lookup yields CDR1 SGHNT and CDR2 YYREEE (reference sequence). Trimming removed 4 bases at V and 5 bases at J, with 16 bases between. Source material: PBMCs. This TCR was sampled from a woman aged 25 to 45 in good health and CMV-seronegative. The chain joins TRBV5-4 to TRBJ2-7; tentative D call: TRBD1 (6 bases). As DNA, the CDR3 is TGTGCCAGCAGCCCACAGGGTGGGTCGAACGAGCAGTACTTC. It translates to CASSPQGGSNEQYF.